This TCR beta chain was identified in a study of control samples from healthy donors and cancer patients. Data came from immunoSEQ multiplex PCR; TCRdb stores just in-frame clones and leaves some out. The sample includes tens of thousands of clones, 84% of them seen just once. Germline values: CDR1 KGHSH, CDR2 LQKENI. The CDR3 consists of 14 residues. With 3 bases clipped from V and 7 bases from J, the junction kept 2 bases outside the gene matches. The chain joins TRBV18 to TRBJ1-6; 8 bases line up with TRBD1. The specimen was blood. This clonotype was obtained from a man aged 50-59 years in good health. CDR3 residues: CASSPTGENSPLHF. CDR3 sequence (DNA): TGTGCCAGCTCACCGACAGGGGAAAATTCACCCCTCCACTTT.